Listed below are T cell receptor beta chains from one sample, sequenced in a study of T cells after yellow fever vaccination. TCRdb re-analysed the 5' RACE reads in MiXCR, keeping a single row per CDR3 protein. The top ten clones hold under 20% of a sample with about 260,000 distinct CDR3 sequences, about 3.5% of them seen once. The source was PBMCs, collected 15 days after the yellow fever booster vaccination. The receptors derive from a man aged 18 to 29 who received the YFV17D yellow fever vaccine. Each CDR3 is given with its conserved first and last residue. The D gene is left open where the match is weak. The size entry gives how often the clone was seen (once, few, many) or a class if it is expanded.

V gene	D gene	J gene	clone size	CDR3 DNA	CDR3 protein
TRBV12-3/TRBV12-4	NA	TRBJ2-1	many	TGTGCCAGCAGTCCAGGGAATGAGCAGTTCTTC	CASSPGNEQFF
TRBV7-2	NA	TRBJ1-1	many	TGTGCCAGCAGCCTCCGCCGGCAGACTGAAGCTTTCTTT	CASSLRRQTEAFF
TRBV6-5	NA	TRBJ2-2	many	TGTGCCAGCAGTTACGCGGAGAGTCGCACCGGGGAGCTGTTTTTT	CASSYAESRTGELFF
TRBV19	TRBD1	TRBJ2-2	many	TGTGCCAGTAGAACCGGGACAGCCGGGGAGCTGTTTTTT	CASRTGTAGELFF
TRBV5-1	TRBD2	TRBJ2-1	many	TGCGCCAGCAGCACCTCAGCGGGGGGTTACAATGAGCAGTTCTTC	CASSTSAGGYNEQFF
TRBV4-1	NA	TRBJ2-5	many	TGCGCCAGCAGCCTTCACACTGCGGGGAGCCAAGAGACCCAGTACTTC	CASSLHTAGSQETQYF
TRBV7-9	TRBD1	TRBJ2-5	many	TGTGCCAGCAGCTCAGGACAGGTTCAAGAGACCCAGTACTTC	CASSSGQVQETQYF
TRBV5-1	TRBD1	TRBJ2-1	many	TGCGCCAGCAGCTCCGGGACAGTCTACTCCTACAATGAGCAGTTCTTC	CASSSGTVYSYNEQFF
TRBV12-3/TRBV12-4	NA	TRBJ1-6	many	TGTGCCAGCAGTTTACAACTCGACACGCTCCACTTT	CASSLQLDTLHF
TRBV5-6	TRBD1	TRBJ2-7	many	TGTGCCAGCAGCCGCGCGACAGGGGCCTACGAGCAGTACTTC	CASSRATGAYEQYF
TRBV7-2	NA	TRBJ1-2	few	TGTGCCAGCAGCTTACAACCGGGAAACTATGGCTACACCTTC	CASSLQPGNYGYTF
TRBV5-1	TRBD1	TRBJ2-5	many	TGCGCCAGCAGCGAGGACAGGGACGGAGAGACCCAGTACTTC	CASSEDRDGETQYF
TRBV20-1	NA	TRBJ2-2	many	TGCAGTGCCATCGGGAACACCGGGGAGCTGTTTTTT	CSAIGNTGELFF
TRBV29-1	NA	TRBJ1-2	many	TGCAGCGGGTCATTAGAAACGGGCTATGGCTACACCTTC	CSGSLETGYGYTF
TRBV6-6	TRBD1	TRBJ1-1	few	TGTGCCAGCAGTTACCTGACAGGGCCTGAAGCTTTCTTT	CASSYLTGPEAFF
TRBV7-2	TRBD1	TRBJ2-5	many	TGTGCCAGCAGCGCTCACAGGGGCAGAGAGACCCAGTACTTC	CASSAHRGRETQYF
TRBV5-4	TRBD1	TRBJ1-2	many	TGTGCCAGCACCTTCACAGGGGGCAACTATGGCTACACCTTC	CASTFTGGNYGYTF
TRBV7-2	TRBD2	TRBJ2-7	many	TGTGCCAGCAGCTTAGTCGAGACTAGCGGGGGCTACGAGCAGTACTTC	CASSLVETSGGYEQYF
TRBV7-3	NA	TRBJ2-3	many	TGTGCCAGTTCCATGGAGGGCGGCACAGATACGCAGTATTTT	CASSMEGGTDTQYF
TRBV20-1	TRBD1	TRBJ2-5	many	TGCAGTGCGCGTCCGGCAGGGGGCCAAGAGACCCAGTACTTC	CSARPAGGQETQYF
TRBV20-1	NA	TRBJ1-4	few	TGCAGTGGGGAAGGGGCAAATGAAAAACTGTTTTTT	CSGEGANEKLFF
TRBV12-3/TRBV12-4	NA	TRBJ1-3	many	TGTGCCATTAAACTAAATCGGAGGGGCTCTGGAAACACCATATATTTT	CAIKLNRRGSGNTIYF
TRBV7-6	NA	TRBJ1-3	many	TGTGCCAGCAGCTTATGGCCAGGGGCTGGAAACACCATATATTTT	CASSLWPGAGNTIYF
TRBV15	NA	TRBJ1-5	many	TGTGCCACCAGCAGAGAGGGGGCGCGACAGCCCCAGCATTTT	CATSREGARQPQHF
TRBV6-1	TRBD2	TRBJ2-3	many	TGTGCCAGCACAACTTTACTAGCGGGGGGCACAGATACGCAGTATTTT	CASTTLLAGGTDTQYF
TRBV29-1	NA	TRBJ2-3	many	TGCAGCGTTGAAGCGGGCCCAGATACGCAGTATTTT	CSVEAGPDTQYF
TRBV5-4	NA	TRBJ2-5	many	TGTGCCAGCAGCCCCCGGATAGGGGGTCAAGAGACCCAGTACTTC	CASSPRIGGQETQYF
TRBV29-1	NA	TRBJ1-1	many	TGCAGCGCTGACACAGGGAATGAAGCTTTCTTT	CSADTGNEAFF
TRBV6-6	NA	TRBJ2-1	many	TGTGCCAGCAGTGATCTCGACAGCCTCCCTAAATACAATGAGCAGTTCTTC	CASSDLDSLPKYNEQFF
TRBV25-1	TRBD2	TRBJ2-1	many	TGTGCCAGCAGTGATAACGGTCCGACTAGCGGGGGGCAGTTCTTC	CASSDNGPTSGGQFF
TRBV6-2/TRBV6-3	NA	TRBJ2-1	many	TGTGCCAGCAGTGCGTTTTTCCAGGCCGGTAAGGGGAATGAGCAGTTCTTC	CASSAFFQAGKGNEQFF
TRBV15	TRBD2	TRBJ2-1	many	TGTGCCACCAGCAGAGTGGGACTAGTCACTTACAATGAGCAGTTCTTC	CATSRVGLVTYNEQFF
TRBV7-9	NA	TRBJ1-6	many	TGTGCCAGCAGCTTAGCTCGGCAAAGCAACCAAGGCTCCTATAATTCACCCCTCCACTTT	CASSLARQSNQGSYNSPLHF
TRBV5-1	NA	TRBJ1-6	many	TGCGCCAGCAGCTTGGGCAGAAGAGATTCACCCCTCCACTTT	CASSLGRRDSPLHF
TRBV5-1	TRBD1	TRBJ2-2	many	TGCGCCAGCAGCGATGACAGGGGGCCGTACACCGGGGAGCTGTTTTTT	CASSDDRGPYTGELFF